This TCR beta chain was captured in a study of blood T cell repertoires in COVID-19. Study-wide context: PBMCs, B-cell-depleted T cells, or T cells provided the cDNA or gDNA that made up the material.

As handled by the study authors: It was from reference gene primer amplification that nucleated cell counts were estimated. Produced via immunoSEQ multiplex PCR; TCRdb's table is partial and in-frame only. Clonal size and the V and J genes are those of that table, whereas D and trimming came from the DNA. The sample holds tens of thousands of clones; 78% are singletons and the top ten take 15% to 20%. Germline loops: CDR1 SGHTA, CDR2 FQGNSA. Trimming took 2 bases from V and 6 from J, leaving 14 bases between them. This CDR3 region has 15 residues. The sequence came from a man aged 70 or older with acute or convalescent COVID-19. V is TRBV7-2 and J is TRBJ1-5; D uncertain. Sample: peripheral blood. The CDR3 DNA follows: TGTGCCAGCAGCTTAACGGTTGCGGGGAGTCAGCCCCAGCATTTT. Translation: CASSLTVAGSQPQHF. Full variable domain (remainder filled in from reference TRBV7-2 and TRBJ1-5): GAGVSQSPSNKVTEKGKDVELRCDPISGHTALYWYRQSLGQGLEFLIYFQGNSAPDKSGLPSDRFSAERTGGSVSTLTIQRTQQEDSAVYLCASSLTVAGSQPQHFGDGTRLSIL.